Presented here are 23 T cell receptor beta chains from one specimen sequenced in a study of cytotoxic CD8 clonotypes in ibrutinib-treated CLL (dated by TCRdb to the early 2020s). The sample's time point label, decoded: around 25 months on ibrutinib. Libraries were made using the immunoSEQ multiplex PCR assay. TCRdb took over this immuneACCESS table, retaining in-frame rearrangements with V and J assigned. Such tables are incomplete; in checked studies, under half of the missing clones stem from an unresolved V gene, and the remainder is unexplained. For this sample the table gives some 130,000 clones, of which about 78% were detected only once. Around 4.9% of the sample lies in the top ten. Specimen: PBMCs, collected after 24 months of ibrutinib treatment. The receptor source for this set is a human donor with chronic lymphocytic leukemia.

The chain couples TRBV6-4 to TRBJ2-1; possibly TRBD1 or TRBD2 for D (6 bases each). This CDR3 contains 15 residues. Germline V gene sequence: CDR1 MRHNA, CDR2 SNTAGT. Trimming took off 6 bases at V and 8 bases at J, with 20 bases between the two ends. CDR3 sequence (DNA): TGTGCCAGCAGCGCATCTAGCGCCGGGGGCCATGAGCAGTTCTTC. The encoded protein is CASSASSAGGHEQFF.

Here the CDR3 DNA reads TGTGCCAGCAGTGAAGGGCCGGGACTTCCAATGGAGCAGTACTTC. Translating gives CASSEGPGLPMEQYF. The V call is TRBV2, the J call TRBJ2-7; D is perhaps TRBD2 (6 bases). CDR1 is SNHLY, CDR2 FYNNEI, per germline. This CDR3 contains 15 residues. The V end lost 1 base, the J end lost 7 bases, and 17 bases lay between the germline ends.

The gene calls are TRBV28 and TRBJ1-5, with D unclear. The V gene's germline CDR1 is MDHEN and CDR2 SYDVKM. This CDR3 is built from 16 residues. V was clipped by 7 bases and J by 0 bases, with 16 bases between them. CDR3 sequence (DNA): TGTGCCAGCACCACCCCGGGCGGTCATAGCAATCAGCCCCAGCATTTT. Protein: CASTTPGGHSNQPQHF.

The CDR3 coding sequence is TGTGCCAGCAGCCACACCGGGGAGCTGTTTTTT. This codes for CASSHTGELFF. This chain links TRBV7-6 with TRBJ2-2; the D is unclear. Trimming removed 5 bases at V and 3 bases at J, with 1 base between. Looked up from germline, CDR1 is SGHVS and CDR2 is FNYEAQ. CDR3 length equals 11 residues.

The genes are TRBV4-2 and TRBJ1-5, with unresolved D. Per the germline V gene, CDR1 is LGHNA and CDR2 is YNFKEQ. V lost 2 bases and J lost 6, with 17 bases in between. The CDR3 sequence is 16 residues long. The CDR3 DNA reads as TGTGCCAGCAGCCAACCTTCGCAGGACCCGGGTCAGCCCCAGCATTTT. It encodes CASSQPSQDPGQPQHF.

Ten or more counts support this clone. The chain is built from TRBV19 and TRBJ1-2; 8 bases map to TRBD1. Germline V gene data show CDR1 as LNHDA and CDR2 as SQIVND (reference sequence). V was pared by 5 bases and J by 4 bases, with 3 bases of the junction left unmatched. This CDR3 contains 13 residues. CDR3 residues: CASSVGQVYGYTF. As DNA, the CDR3 is TGTGCCAGTAGTGTGGGACAGGTCTATGGCTACACCTTC.

This chain links TRBV9 with TRBJ2-1; D tentatively reads TRBD1 or TRBD2 (6 bases each). V shed 3 bases and J shed 0 bases, with 10 bases lying between them. The CDR3 is 15 residues long. CDR1 SGDLS and CDR2 YYNGEE come from the germline V gene. The CDR3 DNA follows: TGTGCCAGCAGCGAGGGGGGTGGCTCCTACAATGAGCAGTTCTTC. Amino acid sequence: CASSEGGGSYNEQFF. The variable domain in full, completed from reference TRBV9 and TRBJ2-1, reads DSGVTQTPKHLITATGQRVTLRCSPRSGDLSVYWYQQSLDQGLQFLIQYYNGEERAKGNILERFSAQQFPDLHSELNLSSLELGDSALYFCASSEGGGSYNEQFFGPGTRLTVL.

Worth noting for this clone: The same CDR3 can be traced to other DNA sequences in this sample. The rearrangement links TRBV9 to TRBJ2-7; TRBD2 agrees at 7 bases. Germline CDR1 SGDLS, CDR2 YYNGEE. Trimming took 0 bases from V and 0 from J; bases not matched to a gene: 0. CDR3 size: 14 residues. CDR3 nucleotide sequence: TGTGCCAGCAGCGTAGGCGGGAGCTCCTACGAGCAGTACTTC. Translation gives CASSVGGSSYEQYF.

The V and J genes are TRBV7-6 and TRBJ2-3; D is unresolved. The germline V and J ends were trimmed by 5 bases and 2 bases, with 17 bases remaining between them. This CDR3 comprises 16 residues. The germline gives CDR1 SGHVS, CDR2 FNYEAQ. In DNA, the CDR3 is TGTGCCAGCAGCGGTGACCCCGACGGACCCACAGATACGCAGTATTTT. Protein sequence: CASSGDPDGPTDTQYF.

As to this clone: A much larger clone lies one base from this, so it may be a read error. This sample also contains other DNA sequences that code for the same CDR3. V gene TRBV7-9 combines with J gene TRBJ1-1; D call uncertain. V was pared by 1 base and J by 3 bases, with 6 bases between. The CDR3 contains 13 residues. Germline V gene lookup returns CDR1 SEHNR and CDR2 FQNEAQ (reference sequence). CDR3 in DNA: TGTGCCAGCAGCTTAGAATGGGACACTGAAGCTTTCTTT. It codes for CASSLEWDTEAFF. The variable domain in full, completed from reference TRBV7-9 and TRBJ1-1, reads DTGVSQNPRHKITKRGQNVTFRCDPISEHNRLYWYRQTLGQGPEFLTYFQNEAQLEKSRLLSDRFSAERPKGSFSTLEIQRTEQGDSAMYLCASSLEWDTEAFFGQGTRLTVV.

This rearrangement joins TRBV15 to TRBJ1-1; D perhaps matches TRBD1 (6 bases). V was cut by 9 bases and J by 0 bases, with 17 bases left in between. This CDR3 spans 15 amino acids. From germline, CDR1 is LNHNV and CDR2 YYDKDF (reference sequence). The CDR3 spells CATTRGLAMNTEAFF. The DNA for the CDR3 is TGTGCCACGACCCGGGGGCTAGCTATGAACACTGAAGCTTTCTTT.

The gene calls are TRBV7-3 and TRBJ2-7; D may be TRBD1 or TRBD2 (6 bases each). V dropped 5 bases and J dropped 6 bases, with 14 bases sitting between them. Germline V lookup: CDR1 SGHTA, CDR2 FQGTGA. This CDR3 contains 13 residues. The CDR3 DNA reads as TGTGCCAGCAGCCCCCCGGGGGCGCTCGAGCAGTACTTC. Encoded protein: CASSPPGALEQYF.

This clone was recorded once. The chain couples TRBV28 to TRBJ2-7, with 8 positions matching TRBD2. Trimming at V came to 7 bases and at J to 4 bases, leaving 9 bases not matched to a gene. Germline-derived CDR1 and CDR2 are MDHEN and SYDVKM. This CDR3 contains 14 residues. DNA of the CDR3: TGTGCCAGCACCACGGGGGGGCACCCTTACGAGCAGTACTTC. Translated: CASTTGGHPYEQYF.

This clone has just a few counts. The V and J genes are TRBV5-1 and TRBJ2-3, with D hard to call. The germline V gene has CDR1 SGHRS and CDR2 YFSETQ. The CDR3 has 11 amino acids. Trimming took 3 bases from V and 6 from J, leaving 5 bases between them. The CDR3 reads CASSSLDTQYF. The CDR3 DNA reads as TGCGCCAGCAGCTCCCTGGATACGCAGTATTTT.

The chain uses TRBV10-3 and TRBJ1-5; the D gene is possibly TRBD1 (5 bases). The CDR3 has 14 residues. V shed 3 bases and J shed 11 bases, with 17 bases lying between them. Germline CDR1 ENHRY, CDR2 SYGVKD. In DNA, the CDR3 is TGTGCCATCAGTGACTCCGGGACCGCGGGCACCCAGCATTTT. Amino acid sequence: CAISDSGTAGTQHF.

J is TRBJ2-7 and V is TRBV6-5; TRBD2 matches 11 bases. CDR1 is MNHEY and CDR2 is SVGAGI in the germline V gene. The CDR3 contains 15 residues. The V gene end was trimmed by 4 bases and the J gene end by 2 bases; junction bases not matched to a gene: 4. CDR3 DNA: TGTGCCAGCAGTTCCATAGCGGGAGGGCCCTACGAGCAGTACTTC. It codes for CASSSIAGGPYEQYF.

The V and J genes are TRBV14 and TRBJ1-2, with TRBD1 identical over 7 bases. This CDR3 comprises 15 residues. CDR1 SGHDN and CDR2 FVKESK come from the germline V gene. Germline trimming cut 4 bases from V and 7 bases from J; bases unmatched to any gene: 12. CDR3 in DNA: TGTGCCAGCAGCCCTACCAGGGGGGGGGCGAGTGGCTACACCTTC. It codes for CASSPTRGGASGYTF.

This clone was seen ten or more times. The genes are TRBV13 and TRBJ2-5; D tentatively reads TRBD1 or TRBD2 (5 bases each). The CDR3 is 16 amino acids. The V and J ends lost 2 bases and 7 bases respectively, with 20 bases between them. Germline CDR1 reads PRHDT; CDR2 reads FYEKMQ (reference sequence). CDR3: CASSLKGVARRGTQYF. In DNA form, the CDR3 reads TGTGCCAGCAGCTTAAAAGGCGTAGCGCGAAGGGGGACCCAGTACTTC.

The gene calls are TRBV13 and TRBJ1-1; D remains unclear. CDR3 length: 14 residues. Per the germline V gene, CDR1 is PRHDT and CDR2 is FYEKMQ (reference sequence). Trimming stripped 5 bases from V and 3 bases from J, with 13 bases between. DNA for the CDR3: TGTGCCAGCAGCCCATGGGCCTCGGACACTGAAGCTTTCTTT. It is translated as CASSPWASDTEAFF.

The rearrangement joins TRBV5-1 to TRBJ2-7; D is unclear. CDR1 is SGHRS, CDR2 YFSETQ, per germline. This CDR3 has 13 residues. With 1 base removed from V and 5 bases from J, the gap between germline ends came to 10 bases. The chain's CDR3 is CASSLFRPDEQYF. The CDR3 region has the DNA TGCGCCAGCAGCTTGTTTCGGCCGGACGAGCAGTACTTC.

The chain recombines TRBV27 with TRBJ2-3; D is possibly TRBD1 or TRBD2 (6 bases each). Deletions cut 7 bases from V and 0 bases from J, with 17 bases between. CDR1 is MNHEY, CDR2 SMNVEV, per germline (reference sequence). The CDR3 has 16 amino acids. This CDR3 is CASKDWGAPSTDTQYF. The CDR3 DNA follows: TGTGCCAGCAAGGATTGGGGGGCACCGAGCACAGATACGCAGTATTTT.

This clone was detected ten times or more. V usage is TRBV5-4 and J usage is TRBJ2-3; TRBD1 matches at 7 bases. Trimming at V came to 7 bases and at J to 6 bases, leaving 8 bases not matched to a gene. Germline V CDR1 and CDR2: SGHNT, YYREEE (reference sequence). The CDR3 has 13 residues. This CDR3 is CASYDDRADTQYF. The DNA for the CDR3 is TGTGCCAGCTACGACGACAGGGCTGATACGCAGTATTTT.

This clone came up a few times. This rearrangement joins TRBV30 to TRBJ1-5; D ambiguous. This CDR3 is 13 amino acids long. CDR1 and CDR2 from the germline V gene are GTSNPN and SVGIG (reference sequence). Trimming cost V 1 base and J 0 bases, with 4 bases left between them. CDR3 residues: CAWSGNSNQPQHF. CDR3 DNA: TGTGCCTGGAGTGGGAATAGCAATCAGCCCCAGCATTTT.